A selection of T cell receptor beta chains follows, all from one sample in a study of CD8 T cells in Susac syndrome. TCRdb processed the immunoSEQ multiplex PCR reads anew with MiXCR; each CDR3 protein has one entry. The sample has around 150,000 distinct CDR3 sequences, about 94% seen once. Specimen: CD4+ T cells from PBMCs. These receptors were obtained from a human donor in good health. Both conserved end residues are part of each CDR3. The D gene is left open where the match is weak.

TRBD1	TRBV5-4	TRBJ2-7	CASSLGDSPYEQYF	TGTGCCAGCAGCTTGGGGGACAGCCCCTACGAGCAGTACTTC
-	TRBV5-6	TRBJ1-5	CASSRTFRDIEGSCNQPQHF	TGTGCCAGCAGCCGAACCTTTAGGGACATAGAAGGAAGTTGCAATCAGCCCCAGCATTTT
-	TRBV6-5	TRBJ2-7	CASSYSMESPSFYEQYF	TGTGCCAGCAGTTACTCGATGGAGTCTCCCTCCTTCTACGAGCAGTACTTC
-	TRBV5-1	TRBJ2-7	CASSLAGAMQYF	TGCGCCAGCAGCTTGGCCGGGGCCATGCAGTACTTC
-	TRBV27	TRBJ1-1	CASSLLGRGFTEAFF	TGTGCCAGCAGTTTATTGGGCAGGGGTTTCACTGAAGCTTTCTTT
TRBD1	TRBV29-1	TRBJ1-2	CSAGNQGDLYGYTF	TGCAGCGCCGGAAATCAGGGGGATCTCTATGGCTACACCTTC
-	TRBV19	TRBJ2-7	CASSIDGLSYEQYF	TGTGCCAGTAGTATCGACGGCCTCTCCTACGAGCAGTACTTC
-	TRBV4-1	TRBJ1-5	CASSQEQLNQPQHF	TGCGCCAGCAGCCAAGAACAGCTCAATCAGCCCCAGCATTTT
-	TRBV20-1	TRBJ2-3	CSGVAASDTQYF	TGCAGTGGAGTTGCGGCGTCAGATACGCAGTATTTT
-	TRBV4-1	TRBJ2-2	CASTSRAPLGTGELFF	TGCGCCAGCACCTCGAGGGCCCCGTTAGGCACCGGGGAGCTGTTTTTT
-	TRBV19	TRBJ1-6	CASTDSNNSPLHF	TGTGCCAGTACGGACAGCAATAATTCACCCCTCCACTTT
TRBD2	TRBV20-1	TRBJ2-1	CSVQTSGGYNEQFF	TGCAGTGTCCAGACTAGCGGGGGCTACAATGAGCAGTTCTTC
-	TRBV5-8	TRBJ1-5	CASSSGRLNQPQHF	TGTGCCAGCAGCTCAGGACGGCTCAATCAGCCCCAGCATTTT
-	TRBV7-9	TRBJ1-1	CASSSHTRSLFMNTEAFF	TGTGCCAGCAGCTCTCACACCAGGTCCCTATTCATGAACACTGAAGCTTTCTTT
TRBD1	TRBV7-9	TRBJ2-1	CASSHRGLSNEQFF	TGTGCCAGCAGCCACAGGGGGCTTAGCAATGAGCAGTTCTTC
-	TRBV2	TRBJ1-2	CASDSGDYGYTF	TGTGCCAGCGATTCGGGGGACTATGGCTACACCTTC
-	TRBV29-1	TRBJ1-1	CSVLWDLNTEAFF	TGCAGCGTTTTATGGGACCTGAACACTGAAGCTTTCTTT
-	TRBV29-1	TRBJ1-1	CSVVSSGTEAFF	TGCAGCGTTGTTAGTTCGGGCACTGAAGCTTTCTTT
TRBD1	TRBV29-1	TRBJ2-7	CSVEGGQGSEQYF	TGCAGCGTTGAAGGGGGACAGGGCTCCGAGCAGTACTTC
-	TRBV13	TRBJ1-2	CASSLLANYGYTF	TGTGCCAGCAGCTTACTAGCTAACTATGGCTACACCTTC
-	TRBV7-9	TRBJ1-2	CASSRGQDGYTF	TGTGCCAGCAGCCGGGGCCAAGACGGCTACACCTTC
-	TRBV5-4	TRBJ1-6	CASSLGGTGRKSPLHF	TGTGCCAGCAGCTTGGGGGGAACGGGTCGAAAATCACCCCTCCACTTT
-	TRBV20-1	TRBJ2-5	CSARDLGGETQYF	TGCAGTGCTAGAGATTTAGGGGGGGAGACCCAGTACTTC
TRBD1	TRBV4-2	TRBJ2-6	CASSQVTTGPTPGANVLTF	TGTGCCAGCAGCCAAGTAACGACAGGGCCAACCCCTGGGGCCAACGTCCTGACTTTC
-	TRBV4-1	TRBJ1-5	CASSQLRRYICMAEQPQHF	TGCGCCAGCAGCCAATTGAGGAGGTATATCTGTATGGCGGAACAGCCCCAGCATTTT
TRBD2	TRBV4-2	TRBJ2-6	CASSLGVAGASGANVLTF	TGTGCCAGCAGCCTGGGGGTAGCGGGGGCCTCTGGGGCCAACGTCCTGACCTTC